The rows below give T cell receptor beta chains drawn from one sample of a study of T cell repertoires in cytomegalovirus infection. TCRdb re-called the reads through MiXCR, storing one row per CDR3 protein. The table has 250,000 to 300,000 distinct CDR3 sequences, approximately 8.3% seen once. The sequencing sample was made of PBMCs. These receptor sequences come from a human donor in good health (CMV status not recorded). Some clones in this sample may be carry-over from other donors' samples. Both conserved end residues are part of each CDR3. A D gene is named only where the DNA matches it firmly. Some rows have no size entry. The others give once, few or many, or a class for an expanded clone.

clone_size d_call j_call v_call cdr3_aa cdr3_nt
few TRBD1 TRBJ2-5 TRBV2 CASSRQGPETQYF TGTGCCAGCAGCCGACAGGGGCCAGAGACCCAGTACTTC
few - TRBJ2-2 TRBV13 CASSLNPVAGDTGELFF TGTGCCAGCAGCTTAAACCCCGTGGCAGGGGACACCGGGGAGCTGTTTTTT
many - TRBJ1-1 TRBV28 CASSFDRKILGNTEAFF TGTGCCAGCAGTTTCGATCGTAAAATCCTGGGGAACACTGAAGCTTTCTTT
many TRBD2 TRBJ2-5 TRBV7-8 CASSLLAGGLGTQYF TGTGCCAGCAGCTTACTAGCGGGAGGGCTAGGGACCCAGTACTTC
few TRBD2 TRBJ2-1 TRBV28 CASSTSGTSGLSYNEQFF TGTGCCAGCAGTACCTCCGGGACTAGCGGCCTCTCCTACAATGAGCAGTTCTTC
few - TRBJ1-5 TRBV19 CASSIGGSGSPQHF TGTGCCAGTAGTATAGGTGGCAGCGGATCGCCCCAGCATTTT
many TRBD2 TRBJ2-1 TRBV7-8 CASSPRTSGNEQFF TGTGCCAGCAGCCCGAGGACTAGCGGCAATGAGCAGTTCTTC
- - TRBJ1-4 TRBV19 CASSIARRGQINEKLFF TGTGCCAGTAGTATAGCTCGACGCGGACAGATTAATGAAAAACTGTTTTTT
few - TRBJ2-7 TRBV3-1 CASSQELPGVDEQYF TGTGCCAGCAGCCAAGAATTGCCGGGAGTCGACGAGCAGTACTTC
few - TRBJ2-1 TRBV20-1 CSARRDGSYNEQFF TGCAGTGCTAGGCGGGACGGCTCCTACAATGAGCAGTTCTTC
many - TRBJ2-7 TRBV15 CATSSEQGSSYEQYF TGTGCCACCAGCAGTGAACAGGGAAGCTCCTACGAGCAGTACTTC
- - TRBJ1-5 TRBV6-5 CASSRFGTPSNSNQPQHF TGTGCCAGCAGTAGATTCGGGACACCATCGAATAGCAATCAGCCCCAGCATTTT
- - TRBJ2-7 TRBV14 CASSQEGDTSYEQYF TGTGCCAGCAGCCAAGAAGGTGACACCTCCTACGAGCAGTACTTC
- - TRBJ1-1 TRBV6-6 CASTTSQNTEAFF TGTGCCAGCACCACAAGCCAGAACACTGAAGCTTTCTTT
few TRBD1 TRBJ1-2 TRBV12-3/TRBV12-4 CASSLGQEVISHGYTF TGTGCCAGCAGTCTGGGACAGGAAGTAATCAGCCATGGCTACACCTTC
- - TRBJ1-5 TRBV5-1 CASSPTGDPNQPQHF TGCGCCAGCAGCCCTACCGGGGACCCAAATCAGCCCCAGCATTTT
few TRBD2 TRBJ2-1 TRBV12-3/TRBV12-4 CASRMRGRGRTSRNEQFF TGTGCCAGCAGAATGAGGGGTCGAGGAAGGACTAGTCGCAATGAGCAGTTCTTC
many - TRBJ2-3 TRBV7-2 CASSHRSGGGAMGTDTQYF TGTGCCAGCAGTCACAGATCGGGGGGCGGCGCGATGGGCACAGATACGCAGTATTTT
many - TRBJ1-3 TRBV7-2 CASSLSGVSSGNTIYF TGTGCCAGCAGCTTATCGGGTGTAAGCTCTGGAAACACCATATATTTT
many - TRBJ2-1 TRBV6-1 CASSFQNEQFF TGTGCCAGCAGTTTCCAAAATGAGCAGTTCTTC
many - TRBJ2-7 TRBV7-6 CASSLPGSYEQYF TGTGCCAGCAGCTTACCAGGGTCCTACGAGCAGTACTTC
few TRBD2 TRBJ2-1 TRBV20-1 CSASRDYGYNEQFF TGCAGTGCTAGCCGGGACTACGGATACAATGAGCAGTTCTTC
many - TRBJ2-5 TRBV5-1 CASSRTKETQYF TGCGCCAGCAGCCGTACTAAAGAGACCCAGTACTTC
few TRBD1 TRBJ1-3 TRBV20-1 CSALSGQGDSGNTIYF TGCAGTGCCCTTTCTGGTCAGGGGGACTCTGGAAACACCATATATTTT
- TRBD1 TRBJ2-1 TRBV5-5 CASSLSQGAYNEQFF TGTGCCAGCAGCTTGAGCCAGGGGGCCTACAATGAGCAGTTCTTC
many - TRBJ1-1 TRBV7-6 CASIVWGLSTEAFF TGTGCCAGCATTGTATGGGGGCTAAGCACTGAAGCTTTCTTT
- TRBD1 TRBJ1-1 TRBV7-2 CASSFRRTGGVGNTEAFF TGTGCCAGCAGCTTTAGACGGACAGGGGGCGTCGGTAACACTGAAGCTTTCTTT
many TRBD2 TRBJ2-3 TRBV13 CASSLDPGLGTRSHSQYF TGTGCCAGCAGCCTCGATCCGGGGTTAGGGACTAGGAGTCACTCGCAGTATTTT
many TRBD2 TRBJ2-2 TRBV7-2 CASRGLLNTGELFF TGTGCCAGCAGGGGACTACTTAACACCGGGGAGCTGTTTTTT
many TRBD2 TRBJ2-5 TRBV7-2 CASSVSGGGPQETQYF TGTGCCAGCAGCGTTAGCGGGGGGGGTCCCCAAGAGACCCAGTACTTC
few TRBD2 TRBJ2-3 TRBV7-2 CASSPLIVAGVTADTQYF TGTGCCAGCAGCCCTCTAATAGTAGCGGGAGTAACGGCAGATACGCAGTATTTT
many TRBD1 TRBJ1-2 TRBV6-1 CASRGQVLGYGYTF TGTGCCAGCAGGGGACAGGTCCTGGGCTATGGCTACACCTTC
few - TRBJ2-1 TRBV2 CASSESAASYNEQFF TGTGCCAGCAGTGAGAGCGCTGCCTCCTACAATGAGCAGTTCTTC